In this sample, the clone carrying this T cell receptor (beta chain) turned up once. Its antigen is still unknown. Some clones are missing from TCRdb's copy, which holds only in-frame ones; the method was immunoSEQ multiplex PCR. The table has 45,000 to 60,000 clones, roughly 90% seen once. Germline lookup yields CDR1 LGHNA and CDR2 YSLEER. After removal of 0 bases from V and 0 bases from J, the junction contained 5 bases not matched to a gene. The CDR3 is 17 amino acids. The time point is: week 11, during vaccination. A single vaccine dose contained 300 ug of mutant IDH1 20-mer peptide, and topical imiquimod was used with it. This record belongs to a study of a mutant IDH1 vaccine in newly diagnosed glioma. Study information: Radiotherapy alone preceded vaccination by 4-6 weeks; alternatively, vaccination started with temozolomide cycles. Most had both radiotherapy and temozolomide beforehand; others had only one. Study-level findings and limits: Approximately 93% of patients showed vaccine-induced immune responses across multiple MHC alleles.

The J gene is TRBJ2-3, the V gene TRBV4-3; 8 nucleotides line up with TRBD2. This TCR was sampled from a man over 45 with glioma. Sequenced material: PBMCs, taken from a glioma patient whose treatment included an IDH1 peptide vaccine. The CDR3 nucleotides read TGCGCCAGCAGCCAAGACCCGCCGGGGGGGAGCACAGATACGCAGTATTTT. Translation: CASSQDPPGGSTDTQYF.